This T cell receptor (beta chain) was retrieved from a study of blood T cell repertoires in COVID-19. Background on the study: Italy, Spain and the United States were the sources of the convalescent and acute COVID-19 samples. PBMCs, B-cell-depleted T cells, or T cells were the source of the cDNA or gDNA that made up the material.

While infection was still active, Seattle patients were enrolled and then followed longitudinally. Germline loops: CDR1 MNHNY, CDR2 SVGAGI (reference sequence). CDR3 length: 16 residues. Trimming took off 0 bases at V and 7 bases at J, with 13 bases between the two ends. Under the authors' procedure: Cell counts per sample came from amplifying reference gene primers. Assay used: immunoSEQ multiplex PCR; TCRdb lists only in-frame clones, some missing. The V and J calls and clone size are taken from that table; D and trimming were inferred from the DNA. The sample records more than 250,000 clones, around 88% being singletons.

This sequence joins TRBV6-6 and TRBJ1-6; D may be TRBD1 (5 bases). The clonotype was recovered from a woman aged 25-40 years with COVID-19, enrolled during active disease. Sequenced material: peripheral blood. CDR3 region: CASSYSTGGANSPLHF. DNA of the CDR3: TGTGCCAGCAGTTACTCGACGGGGGGAGCGAATTCACCCCTCCACTTT.